The source of this T cell receptor (beta chain) is a study of OX40 agonist ivuxolimab in advanced cancers. Study-level information: Prior anti-PD-1, anti-PD-L1 or anti-CTLA-4 therapy was allowed; approximately 41% had some.

Sequenced by immunoSEQ multiplex PCR; TCRdb stores in-frame clones only, minus some. The table lists about 100,000 clones, 94% of them singletons. The CDR3 is 16 amino acids. V gene TRBV21-1 combines with J gene TRBJ2-1; TRBD1 is taken as the D call from the table, unchecked against the DNA. TRBV21-1 is designated a pseudogene. This receptor was identified in an adult with an advanced solid tumor such as melanoma, head and neck, liver or kidney cancer. Sequenced material: CD4+ or CD8+ T cells sorted from blood, taken in a trial of the OX40 agonist ivuxolimab. In DNA form, the CDR3 reads TGTGCCAGCACCAAACAGGAGGGACAGTATTACAATGAGCAGTTCTTC. Its protein is CASTKQEGQYYNEQFF.